This T cell receptor (beta chain) came from a study of blood T cell repertoires in COVID-19. As for the study in general: The origin of the acute and convalescent COVID-19 samples was the United States, Italy and Spain. The cDNA or gDNA used as material had been derived from T cells, B-cell-depleted T cells, or PBMCs.

The CDR3 length is 15 residues. CDR1 and CDR2 (germline): SGHKS, YYEKEE (reference sequence). J gave up 7 bases and V 1 base, and 8 bases lay outside the gene matches. Original processing methods: Counts of nucleated cells, estimated from reference gene primer amplification, were obtained. Clones were sequenced by immunoSEQ multiplex PCR, and TCRdb holds only the in-frame ones, with some missing. For V, J and clone size, that table is used; D and trimming come from the DNA. The data hold 65,000 to 90,000 clones, with around 86% observed a single time. Sequenced input: peripheral blood. This rearrangement joins TRBV5-5 to TRBJ2-4; 7 nucleotides match TRBD1. This TCR came from a man in his fifties or sixties with active COVID-19. CDR3 DNA: TGTGCCAGCAGCTTGCAGGACAGGCTCGAGAACATTCAGTACTTC. Protein sequence: CASSLQDRLENIQYF.